This T cell receptor (beta chain) was captured by sequencing in a study of cytomegalovirus exposure and HLA in healthy donors. Study-wide results and caveats: Later analysis revealed greater clonal expansion in HLA-associated TCR beta chains than in equally common others.

PCR involved 60 Vbeta and 13 Jbeta primers. Assay: immunoSEQ multiplex PCR; the TCRdb copy retains only in-frame clones and omits some. The table lists roughly 130,000 clones, about 83% of them singletons. A remark on this clone: Its antigen remains unidentified.

Trimming removed 2 bases from V and 0 bases from J; junction bases left unmatched: 7. This CDR3 comprises 16 residues. Germline CDR1 reads LNHNV; CDR2 reads YYDKDF (reference sequence). The receptor's source is a girl aged 2 to 10 in good health and CMV-seronegative. The genes are TRBV15 and TRBJ2-7; TRBD1 matches 7 bases. Material: PBMCs. DNA of the CDR3: TGTGCCACCAGCAGAACGGGGACAGAGAGCTCCTACGAGCAGTACTTC. This translates into CATSRTGTESSYEQYF.